These 23 T cell receptor beta chains share one sample of origin, sequenced in a study of CD8 T cells in Susac syndrome. An amount of RNA that ranged from roughly 0.5 to 1 ug was reverse transcribed with random hexamers. Each CDR3 protein gets one entry after TCRdb re-called the immunoSEQ multiplex PCR reads with MiXCR. The profile covers roughly 180,000 distinct CDR3 sequences, with about 95% appearing a single time and around 0.11% taken by the ten largest. What was sequenced was CD4+ T cells from PBMCs. The receptors come from a human donor in good health.

This clonotype was picked up one time. The rearrangement uses TRBV15 and TRBJ2-3; unclear D gene. Germline V gives CDR1 LNHNV, CDR2 YYDKDF (reference sequence). Trimming stripped 7 bases from V and 2 bases from J, with 7 bases between. The CDR3 spans 12 residues. DNA for the CDR3: TGTGCCACCACCGGATACACAGATACGCAGTATTTT. Protein sequence: CATTGYTDTQYF.

V gene TRBV5-1 combines with J gene TRBJ2-3; maybe TRBD2 (5 bases). Trimming left V 7 bases short and J 4 bases short, with 19 bases between. CDR3 size: 15 residues. CDR1 is SGHRS, CDR2 YFSETQ, per germline. CDR3 nucleotide sequence: TGCGCCAGCGCCACAACCTCAGGAGGTGCAGATACGCAGTATTTT. Translated, it gives CASATTSGGADTQYF.

The chain uses TRBV27 and TRBJ1-4; D gene uncertain. V lost 3 bases and J lost 0, with 8 bases in between. The CDR3 length is 15 residues. Looked up from germline, CDR1 is MNHEY and CDR2 is SMNVEV (reference sequence). Here the CDR3 reads CASSFRQATNEKLFF. The DNA of the CDR3 is TGTGCCAGCAGTTTCAGGCAGGCAACTAATGAAAAACTGTTTTTT.

The rearrangement uses TRBV7-3 and TRBJ2-1; TRBD2 is a possible D gene (5 bases). The CDR3 is 14 amino acids. V was pared by 5 bases and J by 6 bases, with 14 bases between. CDR1 is SGHTA, CDR2 FQGTGA, per germline. CDR3 sequence (DNA): TGTGCCAGCAGCCCCCCTGGGAGCCCCAATGAGCAGTTCTTC. Its translation is CASSPPGSPNEQFF. Drawing the rest from reference TRBV7-3 and TRBJ2-1, the complete variable domain is GAGVSQTPSNKVTEKGKYVELRCDPISGHTALYWYRQSLGQGPEFLIYFQGTGAADDSGLPNDRFFAVRPEGSVSTLKIQRTERGDSAVYLCASSPPGSPNEQFFGPGTRLTVL.

The chain couples TRBV3-1 to TRBJ2-1, with D perhaps TRBD1 (6 bases). The CDR3 is made up of 15 amino acids. Trimming pared 3 bases from V and 10 bases from J, leaving 19 bases between. Per the germline V gene, CDR1 is LGHDT and CDR2 is YNNKEL (reference sequence). Here the CDR3 reads CASSQTVGAAREQFF. CDR3 DNA sequence: TGTGCCAGCAGCCAGACGGTGGGGGCCGCCAGGGAGCAGTTCTTC.

The chain is built from TRBV30 and TRBJ2-1; D is ambiguous. V lost 4 bases, J lost 7 bases, and 5 bases lay in between. This CDR3 has 10 residues. In germline, CDR1 is GTSNPN, CDR2 SVGIG (reference sequence). CDR3 residues: CAWKSNEQFF. As DNA, the CDR3 is TGTGCCTGGAAGTCGAATGAGCAGTTCTTC.

The gene calls are TRBV20-1 and TRBJ2-1; D perhaps matches TRBD1 (5 bases). The germline V and J ends were trimmed by 0 bases and 1 base, with 10 bases remaining between them. There are 15 residues in the CDR3. CDR1 DFQATT and CDR2 SNEGSKA come from the germline V gene (reference sequence). CDR3 loop: CSARDRVRSYNEQFF. CDR3 DNA: TGCAGTGCTAGAGACAGGGTCAGGTCCTACAATGAGCAGTTCTTC.

This clonotype was seen a few times. This chain uses TRBV6-1 with TRBJ2-7; D is unresolved. The V and J ends lost 7 bases and 4 bases respectively, with 11 bases between them. Germline V gene sequence: CDR1 MNHNS, CDR2 SASEGT. CDR3 length equals 12 residues. The DNA for the CDR3 is TGTGCCAGCACCAGGAATGGATACGAGCAGTACTTC. The encoded protein is CASTRNGYEQYF.

The rearrangement joins TRBV20-1 to TRBJ2-7; D may be TRBD2 (5 bases). The germline V gene encodes CDR1 DFQATT and CDR2 SNEGSKA (reference sequence). This CDR3 comprises 17 residues. Trimming left V 3 bases short and J 3 bases short, with 24 bases between. The CDR3 loop reads CSASPFESTKGHYEQYF. CDR3 coding DNA: TGCAGTGCTAGCCCATTCGAATCGACTAAAGGGCACTACGAGCAGTACTTC.

V is TRBV12-3 or TRBV12-4 and J is TRBJ2-7, with D tentatively TRBD1 (6 bases). The CDR3 consists of 15 residues. With 4 bases removed from V and 0 bases from J, the gap between germline ends came to 13 bases. CDR3 nucleotides: TGTGCCAGCAGTTCTAAGGGGACACCCTCCTACGAGCAGTACTTC. Protein product: CASSSKGTPSYEQYF.

This chain links TRBV28 with TRBJ1-1; D not certain. Deletions cut 5 bases from V and 7 bases from J, with 14 bases between. In germline, CDR1 is MDHEN, CDR2 SYDVKM. The CDR3 runs 13 residues. For the CDR3, the DNA is TGTGCCAGCAGTGGAGGGAGCAGGTTTGAAGCTTTCTTT. Translated, it gives CASSGGSRFEAFF.

This clonotype was seen more than once but under ten times. V gene TRBV5-6 combines with J gene TRBJ2-3, with 11 bases matching TRBD2. The germline CDR1 and CDR2 sequences are SGHDT and YYEEEE. J gave up 1 base and V 4 bases, and 5 bases lay outside the gene matches. The CDR3 is 16 amino acids. This CDR3 reads CASSRGLAGGTDTQYF. CDR3 in DNA: TGTGCCAGCAGCCGAGGACTAGCGGGCGGCACAGATACGCAGTATTTT. The full variable domain, in which reference TRBV5-6 and TRBJ2-3 provide the parts outside the CDR3, is DAGVTQSPTHLIKTRGQQVTLRCSPKSGHDTVSWYQQALGQGPQFIFQYYEEEERQRGNFPDRFSGHQFPNYSSELNVNALLLGDSALYLCASSRGLAGGTDTQYFGPGTRLTVL.

This chain links TRBV29-1 with TRBJ2-7; 11 positions agree with TRBD1. After removal of 6 bases from V and 7 bases from J, the junction contained 5 bases not matched to a gene. The CDR3 loop spans 12 amino acids. From germline, CDR1 is SQVTM and CDR2 ANQGSEA. This CDR3 reads CSVGQGAREQYF. CDR3 nucleotide sequence: TGCAGCGTCGGACAGGGGGCGCGGGAGCAGTACTTC.

This chain joins TRBV5-4 and TRBJ2-3; D is unclear. CDR1 and CDR2 (germline): SGHNT, YYREEE (reference sequence). V lost 3 bases to trimming and J lost 6 bases, with 8 bases between them. There are 12 residues in the CDR3. This CDR3 is CASSSDIDTQYF. CDR3 bases: TGTGCCAGCAGCTCTGACATTGATACGCAGTATTTT.

This chain uses TRBV5-4 with TRBJ1-5; D possibly corresponds to TRBD1 (6 bases). This CDR3 is built from 13 residues. Trimming left V 2 bases short and J 9 bases short, with 12 bases between. Germline CDR1 is SGHNT and CDR2 is YYREEE (reference sequence). CDR3 in amino acids: CASSFGLGGPQHF. Here the CDR3 DNA reads TGTGCCAGCAGCTTCGGCTTAGGGGGGCCCCAGCATTTT.

The rearrangement links TRBV12-3 or TRBV12-4 to TRBJ2-1, with D hard to call. CDR3 length: 14 amino acids. Trimming pared 8 bases from V and 5 bases from J, leaving 16 bases between. CDR3 bases: TGTGCCAGCGGCATAAGGGATGTCCACAATGAGCAGTTCTTC. Residues: CASGIRDVHNEQFF.

The genes are TRBV7-2 and TRBJ2-1; 8 bases map to TRBD2. The ends lost 3 bases at V and 5 bases at J; junction bases unmatched: 15. CDR1 is SGHTA, CDR2 FQGNSA, per germline. The CDR3 spans 18 residues. In DNA form, the CDR3 reads TGTGCCAGCAGCTTGCGTAGCGGGGCCTTCGACTTTAACAATGAGCAGTTCTTC. It encodes CASSLRSGAFDFNNEQFF.

This chain joins TRBV29-1 and TRBJ1-2; a possible D gene is TRBD1 (5 bases). The length of the CDR3 is 11 residues. The germline CDR1 and CDR2 sequences are SQVTM and ANQGSEA. The V and J ends lost 3 bases and 10 bases respectively, with 12 bases between them. The CDR3 coding sequence is TGCAGCGTTGACTCCCTGGGGCTCTACACCTTC. Translating gives CSVDSLGLYTF. Combining the CDR3 with reference TRBV29-1 and TRBJ1-2 gives the whole variable domain SAVISQKPSRDICQRGTSLTIQCQVDSQVTMMFWYRQQPGQSLTLIATANQGSEATYESGFVIDKFPISRPNLTFSTLTVSNMSPEDSSIYLCSVDSLGLYTFGSGTRLTVV.

V and J are TRBV27 and TRBJ1-4; no definite D call. This CDR3 region has 16 residues. Trimming took off 3 bases at V and 0 bases at J, with 11 bases between the two ends. From germline, CDR1 is MNHEY and CDR2 SMNVEV (reference sequence). The CDR3 here is CASSLSPQPTNEKLFF. CDR3 sequence (DNA): TGTGCCAGCAGTTTGTCCCCACAGCCAACTAATGAAAAACTGTTTTTT.

V gene TRBV29-1 combines with J gene TRBJ2-4; D is ambiguous. The CDR3 has 10 amino acids. Germline CDR1 SQVTM, CDR2 ANQGSEA. Between the trimmed V and J ends, which lost 5 bases and 5 bases, there was a span of 4 bases. CDR3 amino acids: CSVLENIQYF. The DNA for the CDR3 is TGCAGCGTTCTTGAAAACATTCAGTACTTC.

V and J are TRBV6-1 and TRBJ1-5; the match to TRBD1 covers 7 bases. J was trimmed by 4 bases and V by 6 bases; bases with no gene match: 9. Per the germline V gene, CDR1 is MNHNS and CDR2 is SASEGT. CDR3 size: 15 residues. The CDR3 sequence: CASRSLRGENQPQHF. DNA for the CDR3: TGTGCCAGCAGAAGCCTCAGGGGGGAAAATCAGCCCCAGCATTTT.

Only one count was recorded for this clonotype. This sequence joins TRBV24-1 and TRBJ1-2, with 9 nucleotides matching TRBD1. The CDR3 is 13 amino acids. The germline CDR1 and CDR2 sequences are KGHDR and SFDVKD. V was pared by 9 bases and J by 6 bases, with 7 bases of the junction left unmatched. Written as DNA, the CDR3 is TGTGCCACCCGTGCTCGGACAGGGGATGGCTACACCTTC. Residues: CATRARTGDGYTF.

V and J are TRBV27 and TRBJ1-1, with D possibly matching TRBD1 (5 bases). This CDR3 has 15 amino acids. CDR1 and CDR2 from the germline V gene are MNHEY and SMNVEV (reference sequence). V lost 5 bases and J 3 bases, leaving 16 bases between the germline ends. The CDR3 reads CASSPLRQIHTEAFF. The CDR3 bases are TGTGCCAGCAGTCCCCTCCGACAGATCCACACTGAAGCTTTCTTT.